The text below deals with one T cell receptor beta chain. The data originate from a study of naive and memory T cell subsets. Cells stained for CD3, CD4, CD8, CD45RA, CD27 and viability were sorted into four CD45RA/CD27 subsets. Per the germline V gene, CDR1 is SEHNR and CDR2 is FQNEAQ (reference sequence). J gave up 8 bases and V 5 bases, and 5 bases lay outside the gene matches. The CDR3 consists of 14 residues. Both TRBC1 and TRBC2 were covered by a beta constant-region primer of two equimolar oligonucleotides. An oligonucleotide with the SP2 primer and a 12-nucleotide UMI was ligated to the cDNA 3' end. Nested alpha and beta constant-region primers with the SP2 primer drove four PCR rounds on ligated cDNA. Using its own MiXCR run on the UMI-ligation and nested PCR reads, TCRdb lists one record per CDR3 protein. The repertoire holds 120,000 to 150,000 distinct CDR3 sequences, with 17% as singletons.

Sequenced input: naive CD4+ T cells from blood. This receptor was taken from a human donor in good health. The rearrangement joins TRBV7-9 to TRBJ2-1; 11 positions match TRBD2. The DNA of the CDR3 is TGTGCCAGCAGCACTAGCGGGAGACGTTATGAGCAGTTCTTC. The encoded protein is CASSTSGRRYEQFF.